The rows below give T cell receptor beta chains drawn from one sample of a study of T cells after somatic rescue of genetic block. Sequencing used immunoSEQ multiplex PCR; TCRdb keeps in-frame clones, though not all of them. The sample has over 10,000 clones; under 85% are singletons. Sequencing used peripheral blood mononuclear cells (PBMCs). Source of these receptors: a boy aged 5-17 years. The CDR3 runs from the conserved cysteine through the conserved F or W. Each record gives: J gene, D gene, clone size, V gene, CDR3 DNA, CDR3 protein. A D gene is named only where the DNA matches it firmly. Clone size appears in some rows only: once, few, many, or a class for an expanded clone.

>TRBJ2-7|TRBD2|NA|TRBV27
TGTGCCAGCAGTTCGGGACTAGCGGGGGGGCCAATGAGCCACGAGCAGTACTTC
CASSSGLAGGPMSHEQYF
>TRBJ2-3|TRBD1|NA|TRBV18
TGTGCCAGCTCACCACCTCGGGACAGGGTCGAGGATACGCAGTATTTT
CASSPPRDRVEDTQYF
>TRBJ2-1|NA|medium-sized|TRBV5-1
TGCGCCAGCAGCTTGGCGTGGGTGCCGGGCTCCTACAATGAGCAGTTCTTC
CASSLAWVPGSYNEQFF
>TRBJ2-4|TRBD1|few|TRBV18
TGTGCCAGCTCATCAACCGCCGGGACAGGGTTAATCAAAAACATTCAGTACTTC
CASSSTAGTGLIKNIQYF
>TRBJ2-2|TRBD2|NA|TRBV7-3
TGTGCCAGCAGCACTAAAACCTCCCCTACTAGCGGGCAGAACACCGGGGAGCTGTTTTTT
CASSTKTSPTSGQNTGELFF
>TRBJ1-2|NA|NA|TRBV25-1
TGTGCCAGCAGTGCGCAGGCGGGACGGTACTATGGCTACACCTTC
CASSAQAGRYYGYTF
>TRBJ2-1|NA|NA|TRBV21-1
TGTGCCAGCAGCGGTAGCCGGGACAGACACAATGAGCAGTTCTTC
CASSGSRDRHNEQFF
>TRBJ1-1|NA|medium-sized|TRBV7-2
TGTGCCAGCAGCACCCAGACGTACACTGAAGCTTTCTTT
CASSTQTYTEAFF
>TRBJ1-2|NA|NA|TRBV6-5
TGTGCCAGCAGTTACTCGGACGTTTCTTATGGCTACACCTTC
CASSYSDVSYGYTF
>TRBJ2-1|TRBD2|NA|TRBV11-3
TGTGCCAGCAGCTTAGGGTGGGCTAGCGGGGAAAACAATGAGCAGTTCTTC
CASSLGWASGENNEQFF
>TRBJ1-1|NA|NA|TRBV6-1
TGTGCCAGCAGTGTCCGGGACATTGAAGCTTTCTTT
CASSVRDIEAFF
>TRBJ1-2|NA|NA|TRBV5-6
TGTGCCAGCAGCTCGGGACGGCCCTTCGATGGCTACACCTTC
CASSSGRPFDGYTF
>TRBJ2-3|NA|once|TRBV19
TGTGCCAGTAGTATATTCCCGGACTCATTCACAGATACGCAGTATTTT
CASSIFPDSFTDTQYF
>TRBJ2-1|NA|NA|TRBV6-1
TGTGCCAGCAGGAGCTCCTACAATGAGCAGTTCTTC
CASRSSYNEQFF
>TRBJ2-5|TRBD1|few|TRBV7-8
TGTGCCAGCAGCGCCGGGACAGGGGATAGAGAGACCCAGTACTTC
CASSAGTGDRETQYF
>TRBJ1-1|NA|NA|TRBV10-3
TGTGCCATCAGTGCCTTAGCCACGGGGAACACTGAAGCTTTCTTT
CAISALATGNTEAFF
>TRBJ2-3|TRBD2|NA|TRBV30
TGTGCCTGGGGGTCTGGACTAGCGGGTGTTTGGTGGGACACAGATACGCAGTATTTT
CAWGSGLAGVWWDTDTQYF
>TRBJ1-1|TRBD1|NA|TRBV5-4
TGTGCCAGCAGCTTGGCGGGACAGGGGCCGTGGAACACTGAAGCTTTCTTT
CASSLAGQGPWNTEAFF
>TRBJ2-2|NA|NA|TRBV18
TGTGCCAGCTCACCCCTAACCCATGGTTCGGCCGGGGAGCTGTTTTTT
CASSPLTHGSAGELFF
>TRBJ2-3|TRBD1|NA|TRBV6-5
TGTGCCAGCAGCCAAGGACAGGGGACCACAGATACGCAGTATTTT
CASSQGQGTTDTQYF
>TRBJ2-3|TRBD2|NA|TRBV25-1
TGTGCCAGCTGTAGCGGGAGATTAGGACGGGGCACAGATACGCAGTATTTT
CASCSGRLGRGTDTQYF
>TRBJ1-1|NA|NA|TRBV2
TGTGCCAGCCCCCCCCAACCAATCCTCTTT
CASPPQPILF
>TRBJ2-5|NA|NA|TRBV5-4
TGTGCCAGCAGCCCCGTTCGGGTTGGAGAGACCCAGTACTTC
CASSPVRVGETQYF
>TRBJ2-4|TRBD1|NA|TRBV7-9
TGTGCCAGCAGCGACAGGGAGAGGGTAGCCAAAAACATTCAGTACTTC
CASSDRERVAKNIQYF
>TRBJ2-3|NA|few|TRBV5-6
TGTGCCAGCAGCTTTCCGTCCCCCGGTAGGGATACGCAGTATTTT
CASSFPSPGRDTQYF
>TRBJ2-3|NA|NA|TRBV29-1
TGCAGCGTTGTGGTTACCCCACGCGACACAGATACGCAGTATTTT
CSVVVTPRDTDTQYF
>TRBJ2-7|NA|NA|TRBV6-6
TGTGCCAGCAGTTGGCAGGGGAACGAGCAGTACTTC
CASSWQGNEQYF
>TRBJ1-1|NA|NA|TRBV7-2
TGTGCCAGCAGCTTAGAGTACACTGAAGCTTTCTTT
CASSLEYTEAFF
>TRBJ1-1|NA|few|TRBV10-3
TGTGCCATCAGTGTCGGGACCTTCACTGAAGCTTTCTTT
CAISVGTFTEAFF
>TRBJ1-5|NA|NA|TRBV27
TGTGCCAGCAGTTTAAACAGGTTCAATCAGCCCCAGCATTTT
CASSLNRFNQPQHF
>TRBJ1-1|NA|few|TRBV30
TGTGCCTATCGGAAGAACACTGAAGCTTTCTTT
CAYRKNTEAFF
>TRBJ2-6|NA|NA|TRBV6-5
TGTGCCAGCAGTTACTGGGGAACCGGGGCCAACGTCCTGACTTTC
CASSYWGTGANVLTF
>TRBJ1-1|NA|medium-sized|TRBV4-1
TGCGCCAGCAGCCCTGGGCCAGGGGTGAACACTGAAGCTTTCTTT
CASSPGPGVNTEAFF
>TRBJ2-1|TRBD2|NA|TRBV28
TGTGCCAGCAACCCCGGGACTAGCGGTTACAATGAGCAGTTCTTC
CASNPGTSGYNEQFF
>TRBJ1-1|NA|NA|TRBV6-5
TGTGCCAGCACCCCGGGACGGGGCCGGGGCACTGAAGCTTTCTTT
CASTPGRGRGTEAFF
>TRBJ2-7|TRBD1|once|TRBV4-1
TGCGCCAGCAGCCAAGTTGGCAGGGGGTCCGCCTACGAGCAGTACTTC
CASSQVGRGSAYEQYF
>TRBJ2-1|NA|medium-sized|TRBV5-1
TGCGCCAGCAGCGTTCTAGCGAGTTTCTACAATGAGCAGTTCTTC
CASSVLASFYNEQFF
>TRBJ2-7|TRBD2|NA|TRBV19
TGTGCCAGTAAGCCATCAGCGGGGAGCTCCTACGAGCAGTACTTC
CASKPSAGSSYEQYF
>TRBJ2-5|TRBD2|NA|TRBV18
TGTGCCAGCTCACGAACCGGGAGGCAAGAGACCCAGTACTTC
CASSRTGRQETQYF
>TRBJ1-2|NA|NA|TRBV4-1
TGCGCCAGCAGCCAAGATGGTTTTTCCTATTATGGCTACACCTTC
CASSQDGFSYYGYTF
>TRBJ2-4|NA|NA|TRBV28
TGTGCCACTCCAAAGTTAGATCTAGCCAAAAACATTCAGTACTTC
CATPKLDLAKNIQYF
>TRBJ2-7|TRBD1|few|TRBV5-6
TGTGCCAGCAGCTCCGGACAGGGCTACGAGCAGTACTTC
CASSSGQGYEQYF
>TRBJ2-2|TRBD2|NA|TRBV5-7
TGTGCCAGCAGCTTGGTAGGGCGGGAGAGTCGCACCGGGGAGCTGTTTTTT
CASSLVGRESRTGELFF
>TRBJ2-1|TRBD2|NA|TRBV19
TGTGCCAGTAGTATCGGCCTAGGCGGGAGTCGTTACAATGAGCAGTTCTTC
CASSIGLGGSRYNEQFF
>TRBJ2-5|NA|NA|TRBV11-2
TGTGCCAGCAGCTTAGCCCTAGGGGGAGAGACCCAGTACTTC
CASSLALGGETQYF
>TRBJ2-3|TRBD1|NA|TRBV2
TGTGCCAGCAGGGTGGACAGGGGACCAGCGACAGATACGCAGTATTTT
CASRVDRGPATDTQYF
>TRBJ2-5|TRBD2|NA|TRBV11-2
TGTGCCAGCAGCGGGACTAGCGGGGGGGTTAGGGAGACCCAGTACTTC
CASSGTSGGVRETQYF
>TRBJ1-4|NA|NA|TRBV2
TGTGCCAGCTCTTCCGGGACATGGGAGGGAAAACTGTTTTTT
CASSSGTWEGKLFF
>TRBJ2-7|TRBD2|NA|TRBV27
TGTGCCAGCAGTCTAGTCCCGGGACTAGCGGGAGGCGAGCAGTACTTC
CASSLVPGLAGGEQYF
>TRBJ2-1|TRBD1|NA|TRBV6-1
TGTGCCAGCAGTGAGGGACCGGGACAGTTATACAATGAGCAGTTCTTC
CASSEGPGQLYNEQFF
>TRBJ2-6|TRBD2|once|TRBV2
TGTGCCAGCAGTCCTAGCGGGAGGGCAAGGGGCCATTCTGGGGCCAACGTCCTGACTTTC
CASSPSGRARGHSGANVLTF
>TRBJ1-1|NA|NA|TRBV6-6
TGTGCCAGCAGTCCTCGTCAAACAGGGAACACTGAAGCTTTCTTT
CASSPRQTGNTEAFF
>TRBJ1-2|TRBD1|NA|TRBV28
TGTGCCAGCAGTTTCTATCGAGGGGGCGCAGGCACTGGCTACACCTTC
CASSFYRGGAGTGYTF
>TRBJ2-7|TRBD2|NA|TRBV6-6
TGTGCCAGCAGTTACTCGGGAGGGCCGTTGGTCGAGCAGTACTTC
CASSYSGGPLVEQYF
>TRBJ2-7|NA|NA|TRBV6-6
TGTGCCAGCAGTTACTCGCGGGGCGTCTACGAGCAGTACTTC
CASSYSRGVYEQYF
>TRBJ2-7|NA|NA|TRBV9
TGTGCCAGCAGCGTAGGCCTAAAAGCCGGGCTATACGAGCAGTACTTC
CASSVGLKAGLYEQYF
>TRBJ2-4|NA|few|TRBV28
TGTGCCAGCAGTTTGGGGTCTGGTAAGGCAGACTTC
CASSLGSGKADF